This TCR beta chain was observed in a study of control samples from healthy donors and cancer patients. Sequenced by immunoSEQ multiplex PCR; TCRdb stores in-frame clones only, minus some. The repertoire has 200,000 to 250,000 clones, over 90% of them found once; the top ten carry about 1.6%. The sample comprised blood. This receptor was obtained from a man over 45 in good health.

CDR3 in amino acids: CASSLGRGNEQYF. In DNA form, the CDR3 reads TGTGCCAGCAGCTTAGGAAGAGGGAACGAGCAGTACTTC. This chain uses TRBV5-6 with TRBJ2-7; D possibly corresponds to TRBD2 (5 bases). Trimming stripped 2 bases from V and 5 bases from J, with 11 bases between. CDR1 and CDR2 (germline): SGHDT, YYEEEE. The CDR3 sequence is 13 residues long. Looking up the rest from reference TRBV5-6 and TRBJ2-7 gives the full variable domain: DAGVTQSPTHLIKTRGQQVTLRCSPKSGHDTVSWYQQALGQGPQFIFQYYEEEERQRGNFPDRFSGHQFPNYSSELNVNALLLGDSALYLCASSLGRGNEQYFGPGTRLTVT.